The 18 T cell receptor beta chains below come from one sample, sequenced in a study of blood T cells in healthy people across ages (dated by TCRdb to 2013 to 2016). Receptors were amplified or captured by 5' RACE. The sequencer was an Illumina HiSeq 2500. A second PCR of about 7 to 12 cycles was performed with a sample-barcoded 5' primer and a J-beta primer mix. The raw public data were reprocessed by TCRdb itself: fastp quality trimming at Q25, MiXCR clonotype calling, in-frame beta chains only. Each CDR3 protein gets just one entry, which takes the most common genes and DNA from the rows behind it. In all, the sample holds 650,000 to 700,000 distinct CDR3 sequences, and about 30% of those were seen once. In total, the top ten clones hold 15% to 17% of the sample. The sequenced sample consisted of blood. These receptors all stem from a woman of 80 years or more in good health. Donor details come from another sample of the same person, matched by shared clones.

To note about this clonotype: A clone one base away is much larger, so this may be a read error. The gene calls are TRBV29-1 and TRBJ2-5, with 8 positions matching TRBD1. The CDR3 has 13 amino acids. J gave up 4 bases and V 4 bases, and 5 bases lay outside the gene matches. Germline values: CDR1 SQVTM, CDR2 ANQGSEA. The CDR3, as DNA: TGCAGCGTTGGGGCAGGGGGCAGAGAGACCCAGTACTTC. It is translated as CSVGAGGRETQYF.

The rearrangement uses TRBV10-3 and TRBJ1-2; TRBD1 is a possible D gene (5 bases). Germline V gene lookup returns CDR1 ENHRY and CDR2 SYGVKD. V shed 3 bases and J shed 3 bases, with 14 bases lying between them. The CDR3 contains 15 residues. The CDR3 bases are TGTGCCATCAGTGATGTGGGGGACTCGGACTATGGCTACACCTTC. Amino acids: CAISDVGDSDYGYTF.

This clonotype has at least ten counts. The chain links TRBV12-3 or TRBV12-4 to TRBJ2-3, with D hard to call. The ends were cut back, 7 bases at V and 6 bases at J, with 8 bases in the middle. CDR3 length: 11 residues. CDR3: CASTLWDTQYF. The CDR3 DNA reads TGTGCCAGCACCCTCTGGGATACGCAGTATTTT.

The CDR3, as DNA: TGTGCCAGCGATGGGGGGGTTCCCTATGGCTACACCTTC. It translates to CASDGGVPYGYTF. J is TRBJ1-2 and V is TRBV12-3 or TRBV12-4, with D tentatively TRBD1 (5 bases). The CDR3 runs to 13 residues. With 8 bases removed from V and 4 bases from J, the gap between germline ends came to 14 bases.

This clonotype was counted many times. The genes are TRBV24-1 and TRBJ2-6; D may be TRBD2 (5 bases). The germline V gene encodes CDR1 KGHDR and CDR2 SFDVKD. V lost 2 bases and J lost 1, with 17 bases in between. This CDR3 has 19 residues. The CDR3 loop is CATSDSPVSRVSGANVLTF. CDR3 sequence (DNA): TGTGCCACCAGTGATTCTCCAGTCTCGAGGGTTTCTGGGGCCAACGTCCTGACTTTC.

As regards this clonotype: Since a much larger clone is just one base distant, this may be a read error. CDR3 DNA: TGTGCCAGCAGTGAATGTGAGGAGCAGTACTTC. Protein: CASSECEEQYF. This chain links TRBV2 with TRBJ2-7; D is ambiguous. Trimming pared 2 bases from V and 7 bases from J, leaving 6 bases between. The CDR3 loop spans 11 amino acids. Germline CDR1 is SNHLY and CDR2 is FYNNEI.

This clonotype was observed many times. V and J are TRBV20-1 and TRBJ2-3; D unclear. The ends were cut back, 3 bases at V and 2 bases at J, with 15 bases in the middle. Germline loops: CDR1 DFQATT, CDR2 SNEGSKA (reference sequence). The CDR3 is made up of 15 amino acids. CDR3 amino acids: CSASSITENTDTQYF. In nucleotides, the CDR3 is TGCAGTGCTAGCTCCATAACAGAGAACACAGATACGCAGTATTTT.

The table lists this clonotype with many counts. The chain couples TRBV20-1 to TRBJ2-3; the match to TRBD2 covers 13 bases. The length of the CDR3 is 15 residues. Trimming at V came to 5 bases and at J to 1 base, leaving 3 bases not matched to a gene. The germline CDR1 and CDR2 sequences are DFQATT and SNEGSKA (reference sequence). The CDR3 protein is CSALLAGGRTDTQYF. The CDR3 nucleotides read TGCAGTGCTTTACTAGCGGGGGGGCGCACAGATACGCAGTATTTT.

This clonotype was counted at least ten times. One end of the junction fails to match germline, which may point to a read error. The genes are TRBV5-1 and TRBJ2-7; 10 bases align to TRBD1. The CDR3 extends over 14 amino acids. Germline assignment: CDR1 SGHRS and CDR2 YFSETQ. Written as DNA, the CDR3 is TGTGCCAGCAGGTCGGGACAGGGGTTCTACGAGCAGTACTTC. It translates to CASRSGQGFYEQYF.

With regard to this clonotype: It may be a read error: a sequence one base away is much more abundant. The rearrangement links TRBV7-8 to TRBJ1-2; no firm D call. The CDR3 is 14 residues long. CDR1 and CDR2 (germline): SGHVS, FQNEAQ. CDR3 residues: CASGFSDGNYGYTF. The DNA for the CDR3 is TGTGCCAGCGGCTTCTCGGACGGGAACTATGGCTACACCTTC.

This clonotype was counted once. The genes are TRBV7-2 and TRBJ2-4; 9 nucleotides match TRBD2. With 0 bases clipped from V and 8 bases from J, the junction kept 5 bases outside the gene matches. This CDR3 is 15 amino acids long. The germline V gene has CDR1 SGHTA and CDR2 FQGNSA. The CDR3 is CASSLAISGRDIQYF. CDR3 nucleotide sequence: TGTGCCAGCAGCTTAGCTATTAGCGGGAGAGACATTCAGTACTTC.

The chain is built from TRBV9 and TRBJ2-3; weak D call: TRBD1 (6 bases). This CDR3 is built from 17 residues. Looked up from germline, CDR1 is SGDLS and CDR2 is YYNGEE. Between the trimmed V and J ends, which lost 0 bases and 1 base, there was a span of 15 bases. CDR3 residues: CASSVESRGSGTDTQYF. CDR3 in DNA: TGTGCCAGCAGCGTAGAGAGCAGGGGCTCGGGCACAGATACGCAGTATTTT.

This clonotype was found a few times. The chain joins TRBV6-1 to TRBJ1-4; D gene ambiguous. Trimming took 0 bases from V and 8 from J, leaving 13 bases between them. Germline CDR1 reads MNHNS; CDR2 reads SASEGT. The CDR3 covers 15 residues. CDR3 amino acids: CASSEALSRVEKLFF. In DNA, the CDR3 is TGTGCCAGCAGTGAAGCGCTTTCCCGGGTGGAAAAACTGTTTTTT.

Comment on this clonotype: A read error is possible here, since a much larger clone lies one base away. The CDR3 here is CASSFFGGATEQYF. Here the CDR3 DNA reads TGTGCCAGCAGTTTCTTCGGGGGGGCCACTGAGCAGTACTTC. The chain has TRBV12-3 or TRBV12-4 and TRBJ2-7, with 8 bases identical to TRBD2. Trimming at V came to 3 bases and at J to 7 bases, leaving 8 bases not matched to a gene. This CDR3 is 14 amino acids long.

This clonotype was recorded at least ten times. The chain has TRBV9 and TRBJ2-1; the match to TRBD1 covers 8 bases. The CDR3 loop spans 16 amino acids. Germline V gene sequence: CDR1 SGDLS, CDR2 YYNGEE. The J segment lost 7 bases and the V segment lost 3 bases, leaving 12 bases of the junction unmatched. CDR3 nucleotide sequence: TGTGCCAGCAGCGGAGATCAGGGGGCGCTCGGGAATGAGCAGTTCTTC. Protein: CASSGDQGALGNEQFF.

This clonotype showed up just a few times. This sequence joins TRBV12-3 or TRBV12-4 and TRBJ1-5; D is possibly TRBD1 (5 bases). The V gene lost 5 bases and the J gene lost 0 bases, with 8 bases spanning the gap. This CDR3 is 14 amino acids long. The DNA of the CDR3 is TGTGCCAGCAGTCGGGACGGTAGCAATCAGCCCCAGCATTTT. This translates into CASSRDGSNQPQHF.

About this clonotype itself: A clone one base away is much larger, so this may be a read error. The CDR3 DNA reads TGCAGTGCTGGAGATCAGGGGATAGCGGGGGGCCGTAACAATGAGCAGTTCTTC. Translated, it gives CSAGDQGIAGGRNNEQFF. The V gene is TRBV20-1, the J gene TRBJ2-1; 10 bases are shared with TRBD2. There are 18 residues in the CDR3. Germline assignment: CDR1 DFQATT and CDR2 SNEGSKA (reference sequence).

The rearrangement uses TRBV20-1 and TRBJ2-7; the D is unclear. Germline lookup yields CDR1 DFQATT and CDR2 SNEGSKA (reference sequence). V was clipped by 3 bases and J by 3 bases, with 9 bases between them. This CDR3 spans 12 amino acids. This CDR3 is CSASGYSYEQYF. The CDR3, as DNA: TGCAGTGCTAGTGGCTACAGCTACGAGCAGTACTTC.